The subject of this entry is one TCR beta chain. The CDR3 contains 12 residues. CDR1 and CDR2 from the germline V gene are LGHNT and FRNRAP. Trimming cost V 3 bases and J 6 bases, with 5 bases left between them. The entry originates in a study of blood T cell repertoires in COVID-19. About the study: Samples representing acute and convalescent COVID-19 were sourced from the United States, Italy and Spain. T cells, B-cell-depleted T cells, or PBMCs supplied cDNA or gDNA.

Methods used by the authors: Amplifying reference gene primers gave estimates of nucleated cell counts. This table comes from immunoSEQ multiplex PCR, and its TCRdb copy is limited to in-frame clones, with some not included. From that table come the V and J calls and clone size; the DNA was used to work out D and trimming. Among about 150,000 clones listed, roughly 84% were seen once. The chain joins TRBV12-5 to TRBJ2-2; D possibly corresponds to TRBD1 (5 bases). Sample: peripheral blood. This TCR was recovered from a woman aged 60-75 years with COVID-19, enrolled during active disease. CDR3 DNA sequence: TGTGCTAGTGGTTTAGGGGCCGGGGAGCTGTTTTTT. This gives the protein CASGLGAGELFF.